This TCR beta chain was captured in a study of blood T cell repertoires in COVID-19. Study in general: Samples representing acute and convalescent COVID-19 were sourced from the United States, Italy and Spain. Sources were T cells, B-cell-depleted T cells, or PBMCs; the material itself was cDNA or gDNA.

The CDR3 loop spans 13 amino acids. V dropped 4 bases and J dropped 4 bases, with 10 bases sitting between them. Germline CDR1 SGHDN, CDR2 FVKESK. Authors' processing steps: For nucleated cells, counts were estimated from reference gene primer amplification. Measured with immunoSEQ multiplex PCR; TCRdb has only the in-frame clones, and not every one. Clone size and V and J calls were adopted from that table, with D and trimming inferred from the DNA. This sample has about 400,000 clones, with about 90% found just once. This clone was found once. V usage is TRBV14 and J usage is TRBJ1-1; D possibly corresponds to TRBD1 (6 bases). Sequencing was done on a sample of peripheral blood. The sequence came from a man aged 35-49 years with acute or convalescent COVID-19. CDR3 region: CASSLGQPTEAFF. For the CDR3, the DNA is TGTGCCAGCAGCCTCGGACAGCCCACTGAAGCTTTCTTT.